Following are 7 T cell receptor beta chains from one sample sequenced in a study of PD-L1 blockade in urothelial cancer. Time point described: pretreatment peripheral blood. Here immunoSEQ multiplex PCR was the method, and the copy in TCRdb shows in-frame clones only, minus some. The data show tens of thousands of clones, with around 90% seen just once and about 0.89% held by the top ten. This sample comprised PBMCs, obtained around atezolizumab (anti-PD-L1) treatment. These receptors were taken from a woman aged 80 or over with urothelial cancer.

V and J are TRBV12-5 and TRBJ2-1, with 8 bases that match TRBD2. This CDR3 contains 13 residues. Germline CDR1 LGHNT, CDR2 FRNRAP. V shed 4 bases, J shed 16 bases, and the junction held 12 bases outside the gene matches. The CDR3 reads CASGSSGSGNLFF. The CDR3 nucleotides read TGTGCTAGTGGTTCTTCCGGTAGCGGGAACTTATTCTTC.

V usage is TRBV27 and J usage is TRBJ2-7, with unresolved D. Germline V gives CDR1 MNHEY, CDR2 SMNVEV (reference sequence). Trimming removed 3 bases at V and 7 bases at J, with 13 bases between. The CDR3 totals 13 residues. CDR3 in amino acids: CASSFPGAREQYF. CDR3 bases: TGTGCCAGCAGTTTCCCCGGAGCGCGAGAGCAGTACTTC.

The rearrangement joins TRBV5-1 to TRBJ1-3; no definite D call. This CDR3 has 14 amino acids. V was pared by 2 bases and J by 4 bases, with 10 bases between. Germline CDR1 is SGHRS and CDR2 is YFSETQ. The CDR3 loop reads CASSFAGIGNTIYF. The CDR3 bases are TGCGCCAGCAGCTTCGCGGGGATCGGAAACACCATATATTTT.

This clone appeared a few times. The chain is built from TRBV2 and TRBJ1-1; TRBD1 aligns across 11 bases. This CDR3 is 14 amino acids long. CDR1 and CDR2 from the germline V gene are SNHLY and FYNNEI. Trimming took 6 bases from V and 5 from J; bases not matched to a gene: 5. CDR3 DNA: TGTGCCAGCAGGGACAGGGGGCGAGAAACTGAAGCTTTCTTT. Protein sequence: CASRDRGRETEAFF. Combining the CDR3 with reference TRBV2 and TRBJ1-1 gives the whole variable domain EPEVTQTPSHQVTQMGQEVILRCVPISNHLYFYWYRQILGQKVEFLVSFYNNEISEKSEIFDDQFSVERPDGSNFTLKIRSTKLEDSAMYFCASRDRGRETEAFFGQGTRLTVV.

The chain has TRBV6-1 and TRBJ1-2, with TRBD1 identical over 9 bases. CDR1 and CDR2 (germline): MNHNS, SASEGT. V lost 7 bases, J lost 7 bases, and 13 bases stayed unmatched. This CDR3 has 15 amino acids. CDR3 protein: CASNEKGRDRAGYTF. CDR3 nucleotides: TGTGCCAGCAACGAAAAGGGAAGGGACAGGGCTGGCTACACCTTC.

The chain employs TRBV15 and TRBJ1-1; D is possibly TRBD1 (5 bases). The CDR3 covers 15 residues. The germline V and J ends were trimmed by 0 bases and 0 bases, with 8 bases remaining between them. CDR1 LNHNV and CDR2 YYDKDF come from the germline V gene (reference sequence). The CDR3: CATSRDPQVNTEAFF. DNA for the CDR3: TGTGCCACCAGCAGAGATCCACAGGTGAACACTGAAGCTTTCTTT.

The CDR3 DNA sequence: TGCAGCGTAGGGACAGGGCCTGAAGCTTTCTTT. Protein sequence: CSVGTGPEAFF. The V call is TRBV29-1, the J call TRBJ1-1, with TRBD1 identical over 9 bases. Germline-derived CDR1 and CDR2 are SQVTM and ANQGSEA. This CDR3 has 11 residues. Trimming took 6 bases from V and 6 from J; bases not matched to a gene: 2.